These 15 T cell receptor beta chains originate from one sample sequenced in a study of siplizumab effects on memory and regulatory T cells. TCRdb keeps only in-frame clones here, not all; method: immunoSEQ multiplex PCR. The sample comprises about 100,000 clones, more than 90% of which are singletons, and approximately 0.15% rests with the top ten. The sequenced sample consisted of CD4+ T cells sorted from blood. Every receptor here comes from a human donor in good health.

As DNA, the CDR3 is TGTGCCACCAGCAGAGCCGAGACAGGGGTCGCGGGGAATCAGCCCCAGCATTTT. This gives the protein CATSRAETGVAGNQPQHF. The chain carries TRBV15 and TRBJ1-5; 8 positions match TRBD1. V lost 1 base, J lost 4 bases, and 12 bases stayed unmatched. This CDR3 region has 18 residues. Germline-derived CDR1 and CDR2 are LNHNV and YYDKDF (reference sequence).

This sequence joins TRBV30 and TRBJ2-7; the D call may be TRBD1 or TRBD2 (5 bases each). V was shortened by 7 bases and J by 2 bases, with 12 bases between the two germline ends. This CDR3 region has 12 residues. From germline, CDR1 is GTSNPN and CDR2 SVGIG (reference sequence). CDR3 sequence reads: CAYRDGAYEQYF. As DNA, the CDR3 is TGTGCCTACCGGGACGGAGCCTACGAGCAGTACTTC.

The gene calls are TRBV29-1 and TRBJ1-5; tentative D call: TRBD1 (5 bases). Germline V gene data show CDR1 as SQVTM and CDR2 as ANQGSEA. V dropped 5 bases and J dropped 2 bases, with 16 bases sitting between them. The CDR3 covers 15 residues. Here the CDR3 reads CSVKTGTNGNQPQHF. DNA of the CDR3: TGCAGCGTTAAAACCGGGACCAACGGCAATCAGCCCCAGCATTTT.

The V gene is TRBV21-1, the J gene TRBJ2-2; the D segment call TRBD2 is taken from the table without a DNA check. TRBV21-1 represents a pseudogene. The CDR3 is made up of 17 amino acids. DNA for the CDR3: TGTGCCAGCAGCAAAGAATGGTTAGGGCGGGACACCGGGGAGCTGTTTTTT. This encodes CASSKEWLGRDTGELFF.

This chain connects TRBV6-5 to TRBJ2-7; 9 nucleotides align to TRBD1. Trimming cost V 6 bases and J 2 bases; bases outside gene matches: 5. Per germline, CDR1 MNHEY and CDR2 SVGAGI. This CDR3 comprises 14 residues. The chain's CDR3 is CASRVGTGTYEQYF. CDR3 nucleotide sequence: TGTGCCAGCAGAGTAGGGACAGGGACCTACGAGCAGTACTTC.

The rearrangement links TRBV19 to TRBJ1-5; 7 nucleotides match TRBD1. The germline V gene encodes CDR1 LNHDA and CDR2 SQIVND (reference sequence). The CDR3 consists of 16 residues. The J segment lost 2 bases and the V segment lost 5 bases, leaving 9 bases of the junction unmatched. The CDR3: CASSFQQGSGNQPQHF. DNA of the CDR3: TGTGCCAGTAGTTTCCAACAGGGGTCGGGCAATCAGCCCCAGCATTTT. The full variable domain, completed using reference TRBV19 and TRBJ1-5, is DGGITQSPKYLFRKEGQNVTLSCEQNLNHDAMYWYRQDPGQGLRLIYYSQIVNDFQKGDIAEGYSVSREKKESFPLTVTSAQKNPTAFYLCASSFQQGSGNQPQHFGDGTRLSIL.

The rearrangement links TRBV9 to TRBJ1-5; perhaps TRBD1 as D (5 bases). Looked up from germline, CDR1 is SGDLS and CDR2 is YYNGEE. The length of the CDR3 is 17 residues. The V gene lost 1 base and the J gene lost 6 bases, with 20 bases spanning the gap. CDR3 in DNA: TGTGCCAGCAGCGTATCCCGACAGTCGGTGTCGGGTCAGCCCCAGCATTTT. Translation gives CASSVSRQSVSGQPQHF.

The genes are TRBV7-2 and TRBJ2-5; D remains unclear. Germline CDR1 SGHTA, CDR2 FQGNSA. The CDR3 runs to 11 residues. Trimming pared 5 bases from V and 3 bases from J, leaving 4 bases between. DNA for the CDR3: TGTGCCAGCAGCGGAAAAGAGACCCAGTACTTC. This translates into CASSGKETQYF.

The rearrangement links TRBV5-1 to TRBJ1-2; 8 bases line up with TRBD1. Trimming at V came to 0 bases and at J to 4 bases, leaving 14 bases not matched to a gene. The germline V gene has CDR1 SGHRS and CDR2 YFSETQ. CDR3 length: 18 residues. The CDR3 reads CASSLALSAGTGPYGYTF. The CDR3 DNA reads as TGCGCCAGCAGCTTGGCCCTATCGGCCGGGACAGGCCCCTATGGCTACACCTTC.

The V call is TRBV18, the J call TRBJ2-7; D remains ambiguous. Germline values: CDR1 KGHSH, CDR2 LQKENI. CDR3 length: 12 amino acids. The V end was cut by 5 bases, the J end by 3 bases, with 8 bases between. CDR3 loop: CASSTGLYEQYF. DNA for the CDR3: TGTGCCAGCTCAACGGGCCTCTACGAGCAGTACTTC.

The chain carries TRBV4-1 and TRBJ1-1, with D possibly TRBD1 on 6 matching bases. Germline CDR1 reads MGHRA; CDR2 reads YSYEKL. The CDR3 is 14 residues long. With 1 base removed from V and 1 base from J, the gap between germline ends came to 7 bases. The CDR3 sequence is CASSQVTGNTEAFF. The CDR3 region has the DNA TGCGCCAGCAGCCAAGTGACAGGGAACACTGAAGCTTTCTTT.

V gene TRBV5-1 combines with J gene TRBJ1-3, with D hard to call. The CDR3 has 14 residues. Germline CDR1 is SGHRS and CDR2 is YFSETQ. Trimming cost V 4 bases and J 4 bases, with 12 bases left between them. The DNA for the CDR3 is TGCGCCAGCAGCAATCAGTCGATGGGAAACACCATATATTTT. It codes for CASSNQSMGNTIYF.

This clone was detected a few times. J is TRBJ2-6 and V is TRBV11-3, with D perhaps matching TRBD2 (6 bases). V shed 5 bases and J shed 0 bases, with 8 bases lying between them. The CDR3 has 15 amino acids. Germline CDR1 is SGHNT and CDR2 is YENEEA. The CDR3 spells CASSPGVSGANVLTF. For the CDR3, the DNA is TGTGCCAGCAGCCCGGGAGTCTCTGGGGCCAACGTCCTGACTTTC. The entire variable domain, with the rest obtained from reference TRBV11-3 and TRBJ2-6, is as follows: EAGVVQSPRYKIIEKKQPVAFWCNPISGHNTLYWYLQNLGQGPELLIRYENEEAVDDSQLPKDRFSAERLKGVDSTLKIQPAELGDSAVYLCASSPGVSGANVLTFGAGSRLTVL.

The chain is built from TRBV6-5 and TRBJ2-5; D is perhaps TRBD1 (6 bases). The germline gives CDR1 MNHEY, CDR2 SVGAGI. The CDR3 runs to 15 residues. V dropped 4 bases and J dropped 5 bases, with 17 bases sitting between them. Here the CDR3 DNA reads TGTGCCAGCAGTTCTATGGGGGCTTGGGGGGAGACCCAGTACTTC. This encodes CASSSMGAWGETQYF.

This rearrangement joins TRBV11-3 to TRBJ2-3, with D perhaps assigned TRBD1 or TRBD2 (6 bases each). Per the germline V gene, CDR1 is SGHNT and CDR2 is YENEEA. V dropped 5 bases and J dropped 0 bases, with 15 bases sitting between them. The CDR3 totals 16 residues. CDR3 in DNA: TGTGCCAGCAGCGGGGGGACACTATCTAGCACAGATACGCAGTATTTT. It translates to CASSGGTLSSTDTQYF.